The following is a T cell receptor (beta chain) sequence with its context. No cognate antigen has been identified for it. At one end, the junction sequence differs from germline, possibly due to a read error. This specimen belongs to a study of cytomegalovirus exposure and HLA in healthy donors (dated by TCRdb to 2016 to 2017). In the study overall: According to an earlier analysis of several hundred of the donors, about 179 million T cells yielded some 120 million unique TCR beta sequences and approximately 300 Gb of sequence data. To decide whether each TCR beta V gene segment behaved as functional or pseudogenic, an earlier analysis of some 600 of the donors relied on high-throughput TCR beta sequencing. Class I and class II HLA loci were covered by the typing at four-digit resolution. The study used immunosequencing to profile the T cell repertoires of approximately 640 subjects and linked those repertoires to cytomegalovirus serostatus. Along with the approximately 670-subject first cohort, a separate validation cohort of over a hundred different subjects was used. Among the roughly 400 genotyped donors, under 90% belonged to the genetic ancestry cluster associated with self-reported Caucasian donors. About 300 gigabases of sequencing data and roughly 90 million unique TCR sequences were included in an early release covering about 620 HLA-typed donors. Typing coverage varied by locus: roughly 620-640 donors for A, B, C, DRB1 and DQB1; some 520 for DQA1; over 600 for DPA1; some 470 for DPB1. Rather than using new phenotypic data, the later analysis identified candidate immune exposures from TCR beta sequences and from how often those sequences occurred across donors. In a later genetic analysis, genome-wide SNP genotypes for about 55% of the roughly 700 donors were used, and that subset was treated as a discovery cohort. The study aimed to test whether signatures of past pathogen exposure could be identified by cataloging public T cell receptors. All discovery cohort repertoires had been generated on a single sequencing platform. Donor age, sex, ethnicity and CMV serostatus were collected together with the repertoire data. In a later analysis, previously published TCR beta repertoires from 500 to 750 donors were re-analyzed and high-resolution HLA genotyping was added so that TCR occurrence patterns could be studied. To predict cytomegalovirus infection status, the study combined high-throughput TCR immunosequencing, statistical association of individual TCRs with disease status, and machine learning. Four to six DR-DQ haplotypes were handled as single units for association and clustering, since linkage in the cohort was strong. Across 300 to 500 genotyped donors of the cohort, an average of about 240,000 unique TCR beta nucleotide sequences per donor were sequenced, and 15% to 20% of those sequences were non-productive.

The CDR1 and CDR2 encoded by the germline V gene are SGHRS and YFSETQ. Including cysteine and phenylalanine, the CDR3 has 13 amino acids. Only CDR3 DNA remains: 39 bases, in frame from the first base. In total, approximately 690 healthy bone marrow donors made up the cohort. All cohort members were sampled while nominally healthy, although unrecorded immune exposures were likely present. The donor was CMV seronegative and belonged to the group of over 350 seronegative cohort members. A peripheral blood sample was provided by each donor, and peripheral blood mononuclear cells were used for TCR beta sequencing. Genomic DNA was extracted from the blood cell samples with the Qiagen DNeasy Blood Extraction Kit. Library method: the immunoSEQ multiplex PCR assay. The multiplex PCR relied on a mix of 60 forward primers for TCR Vbeta segments and 13 reverse primers for TCR Jbeta segments. The CDR3 region of rearranged TCR beta genes was amplified from genomic DNA by a multiplex PCR assay. On the Illumina HiSeq System, the amplified TCR beta libraries were sequenced as 87-base-pair reads. In the original analysis: A later analysis counted about 80 million unique TCR beta chains across the 550 to 750 repertoires, and some 11 million of these chains were shared by at least two donors. Raw reads were error-corrected and collapsed into unique sequences by a nearest-neighbor algorithm in which closely related sequences were merged to remove PCR and sequencing errors. CDR3 sequences were aligned to IMGT reference sequences to assign V, D and J gene segments. Each retained sequence needed at least a six-nucleotide match to both a V gene segment and a J gene segment. A rearrangement was called productive if the CDR3 had no stop codons and remained in frame with V and J, and every other rearrangement was called non-productive. Following IMGT convention, CDR3 was defined as the stretch from the second conserved V-encoded cysteine to the conserved J-encoded phenylalanine. The earlier analysis of approximately 500 of the donors excluded sequences that lacked an unambiguous match to a single V gene segment. In an earlier analysis of 450 to 700 of the donors, V segments were called functional above 56.7% productive rearrangements and were called segregating when the between-donor standard deviation exceeded 5%. A statistical classification framework was built to diagnose cytomegalovirus status from the catalog of TCR beta chain sequences. In a later analysis, TCR nucleotide sequences were compared against IMGT/GENE-DB human TR gene sequences so that V and J genes could be assigned. In a later analysis, CDR3 sequences and most-parsimonious VDJ recombination scenarios were assigned using the TCRdist pipeline. In a later analysis, each TCR beta chain was defined by its CDR3 amino acid sequence together with its V-gene family, and reads without a unique V-gene family were excluded. To address suspected cross-contamination and a sequencing artifact, a later analysis removed roughly 640 highly shared, low-generation-probability nucleotide sequences. A later analysis calculated a clonal expansion index for each public chain from normalized within-repertoire ranks of inferred template counts. In a later analysis, generation probabilities were computed using a VDJ recombination model fitted to out-of-frame rearrangements, and the results were checked against IGoR. In a later analysis, TCR-TCR, TCR-HLA and TCR-CMV co-occurrence was scored with hypergeometric tests, and a repertoire-size bias correction was applied to TCR pairs. In a later analysis, false discovery rates were estimated by permuting HLA or CMV assignments 20 times. In a later analysis, co-occurring TCRs were grouped using DBSCAN, and TCRdist sequence similarity was added for clustering within HLA-allele-positive subsets. Repertoires with fewer than 30,000 or more than 120,000 public chains were left out of co-occurrence clustering, as were about 5 repertoires with anomalous nucleotide sharing. The table was pulled from immuneACCESS by TCRdb, which kept in-frame rearrangements only. Such tables lose some clones; where checked, under half of the loss comes from unresolved V genes, and the rest has no known cause. V, J and clone size are those of that table, while D and trimming were read from the DNA. This sample is represented by about 200,000 clones; over 65% of them were singletons. Roughly 3% of the sample is held by the ten biggest clonotypes.

On the study overall, not on this receptor specifically: A later genetic analysis reported fewer N-insertions in productive TCRs among donors in an Asian-associated ancestry cluster than the roughly 620-donor mean. Because HLA typing was unavailable for some donors at each locus, only the typed subset was used in association tests. Strong co-occurrence of HLA alleles, especially DR and DQ, made assigning TCR associations to individual alleles difficult. Seventeen rarely observed V segments, including chromosome 9 orphons, were excluded from the earlier analysis of some 590 of the donors because counts were too low. A few of the identified cytomegalovirus-associated TCR beta chains were confirmed in vitro to be specific for cytomegalovirus antigens. In a later analysis, TCR association rates were found to vary across HLA loci, with the most associated TCRs seen for DRB1 alleles and the fewest for HLA-C alleles. A group of highly shared sequence variants was considered likely to be a technical artifact of the sequencing pipeline. A later analysis reported that several top co-occurrence clusters appeared linked to parvovirus B19, influenza, CMV and Epstein-Barr virus. The 87-base-pair reads could not distinguish some IMGT-functional V segments, including TRBV6-2 and TRBV6-3, so those segments were excluded. A further reported finding was that TCR beta sequences accurately predicted the HLA-A and HLA-B alleles for most subjects in the first cohort. Linkage disequilibrium might explain the correlated functional status among segregating V segments, but an unknown experimental factor could not be excluded. In an earlier analysis of about 540 of the donors, most TCR beta V segments were observed in productive rearrangements about 87% or about 30% of the time, broadly matching IMGT annotations. According to a later analysis, most CMV-associated TCR beta chains appeared to be HLA-restricted, and the HLA associations seemed to be driven largely by CMV exposure. The study gave a list of over 150 TCR beta chains associated with cytomegalovirus. The authors suggested that the approach could potentially be generalized to other disease states and immunological phenotypes. The only immune exposure information available for the cohort was CMV serostatus. A later genetic analysis associated a missense DCLRE1C variant with V-gene and J-gene trimming of TCR beta chains, and an independent cohort replicated the association. A later analysis found that HLA-associated TCR beta chains were more clonally expanded and had lower generation probabilities than equally common non-associated chains. Cytomegalovirus status was reported to be diagnosed by the classifier with high specificity and sensitivity in both the original and validation cohorts. Presence/absence analyses assumed roughly uniform sequencing depth across donors, an assumption that may not hold. In a later analysis, about 16,000 TCR beta sequences were associated with specific HLA alleles at a false discovery rate of 0.05. Most TCR sequences were seen in very few donors, while some public TCRs were found in many individuals. Only TCR beta chains were sequenced in this cohort, and the absence of alpha or paired-chain data limited detectable features.

The chain links TRBV5-1 with TRBJ1-2; no D gene call is confident. This TCR was sampled from a woman aged 25 to 39 in good health and CMV-seronegative. Sequenced sample: PBMCs. The CDR3 protein: CASSLGAYNGCTF. The nucleotides read TGCGCCAGCAGCTTGGGGGCCTATAACGGCTGCACCTTC.